This T cell receptor (beta chain) was identified in a study of shared clonotypes between healthy human individuals (dated by TCRdb to about 2020). General notes on the study: The cohort comprised two women and a few men aged 18 to 49 years. Between about 0.94 and 8.9 billion PBMCs per donor were obtained by leukapheresis. For each donor, CD4 naive and CD4 memory were each given three plates, CD8 naive was given two plates, and CD8 memory was given one plate. Blood TCR repertoires of several healthy adults were deeply sequenced to estimate repertoire size and the extent of clonotype sharing between individuals. To increase sequencing depth and limit assay-specific biases, different laboratories used diverse techniques to prepare libraries and sequence TCR repertoires. What the study reported, not specific to this receptor: The genetic and exposure-history diversity represented was limited by the small number of donors. Based on pairwise subsampling, the degree of clonotype sharing among donors was expected to be affected by sequencing depth. Sampling was restricted to blood, and TCR repertoires in tissues likely differ from the TCR repertoires found in blood. Naive subsets generally had larger estimated clonotype richness than memory subsets. Rarefaction of sorted-subset datasets indicated incomplete sequencing despite the large sequencing depth. Across a handful of donors, 4.5% to 6.5% of naive CD4, roughly 3.3% of naive CD8, 2.3% of memory CD4, and approximately 0.4% of memory CD8 clonotypes were shared. Clonotypes shared by all four sorted-subset donors showed higher generation probabilities than non-shared clonotypes.

TCR CDR3 regions were amplified from genomic DNA by multiplex PCR using the deep immunoSEQ assay. Extracted genomic DNA from each cell subset was distributed evenly across all wells of several immunoSEQ 96-well plates, and each plate was treated as a replicate. Each replicate PCR for sorted subsets received around 200 ng genomic DNA, equal to about 30,000 T cell genomes. Purified libraries were measured with a Qubit 3.0 fluorometer, size-checked on a Bioanalyzer 2100, and measured again with the KAPA Library Quantification kit. Every immunoSEQ 96-well plate was sequenced on a dedicated single-read 150-cycle Illumina NextSeq 550 flow cell. Per the source publication's procedure: The immunoSEQ output contained only junctional sequences without quality scores, so filtering could not match that applied to full-length reads. To assign V/J genes and CDR3, sequences were annotated against IMGT germline references using PyIR, a Python wrapper for IgBLAST v1.9. Reads were filtered out if the reads had weak V/J assignments (E-value above 1e-6), no CDR3, stop codons, out-of-frame junctions, or ambiguous translated residues. V3J clonotypes were defined by identical inferred V gene, J gene, and CDR3 amino acid sequence. The percentage overlap between two repertoires was calculated by dividing the number of shared unique clonotypes by the size of the smaller repertoire. Three approaches were used to assess repertoire richness: RTK rarefaction, the Chao1 estimator, and Recon v2.1 estimates of unobserved clonotypes. Generation probabilities were computed with OLGA for all TCRbeta clonotypes obtained by the gDNA method from four donors. TCRdb re-hosts the immuneACCESS table, in-frame sequences only. Its copies lack some clones; in the studies checked, an unresolved V gene accounts for under half of them, and the cause for the rest is not known. V, J and clone size were drawn from that table, and D and trimming were deduced from the DNA. This sample is represented by fewer than 2.5 million clones; 93% of them were singletons. The top ten hold around 0.37% of the sample.

V is shortened by 6 bases, J by 0 bases, and the region joining them spans 12 bases. Including the terminal cysteine and phenylalanine, the CDR3 comprises 15 residues. Only the CDR3 DNA stays, 45 bases, in frame from base 1. The germline V gene yields MDHEN for CDR1 and SYDVKM for CDR2. Donors were healthy HIV-negative adults with no recently reported acute infections or vaccinations. Every donor was a Caucasian adult living in Nashville, Tennessee, USA. CD4+ T cells were enriched by magnetic negative selection; naive cells were then positively selected on CD45RA, and the negative fraction formed the memory subset. Blood was obtained by leukapheresis, after which PBMCs were separated by Ficoll-Histopaque density gradient centrifugation and cryopreserved in liquid nitrogen vapor phase. Analytical flow cytometry was used to check the purity and quantity of each magnetically sorted T cell population. Genomic DNA was isolated from each sorted fraction and quantified by UV absorbance on a Nanodrop 2000c.

This clone was observed a single time. The clone's antigen remains unknown. It has no much larger one-base neighbor in the sample; base qualities were not kept. Recombination joined TRBV28 with TRBJ2-1; TRBD2 is possibly the D segment (5 matching bases). The sequencing input was naive CD4+ T cells from PBMCs. In the paper's terms, the cell subset or site label means: CD45RA+ positively selected. This sequence originates from a young man in good health. Some clones in this sample may be carry-over from other donors' samples. The DNA sequence reads TGTGCCAGCAGGAATCAGCGGATCTCCTACAATGAGCAGTTCTTC. Translation gives CASRNQRISYNEQFF. Beyond the CDR3, the reference TRBV28 and TRBJ2-1 genes provide the residues; the full variable domain reads: DVKVTQSSRYLVKRTGEKVFLECVQDMDHENMFWYRQDPGLGLRLIYFSYDVKMKEKGDIPEGYSVSREKKERFSLILESASTNQTSMYLCASRNQRISYNEQFFGPGTRLTVL.